A selection of T cell receptor beta chains follows, all from one sample in a study of blood T cell repertoires in COVID-19. Sequencing was performed with immunoSEQ multiplex PCR; in TCRdb, only in-frame clones are kept and a portion is missing. The data contain over 100,000 clones, around 83% of them singletons. Sequenced sample: PBMCs or T cells enriched from blood (not recorded which). The receptors stem from a woman aged 25 to 39 who had recovered from COVID-19. Each CDR3 is given with its conserved first and last residue. D genes are given only for firm matches. Some rows have no size entry. The others give once, few or many, or a class for an expanded clone.

TRBV28	NA	TRBD2	TRBJ2-7	15	CASSPTSGIRYEQYF	TGTGCCAGCAGCCCTACTAGCGGGATACGGTACGAGCAGTACTTC
TRBV11-2	NA	NA	TRBJ1-1	11	CASTLNTEAFF	TGTGCCAGTACTCTAAACACTGAAGCTTTCTTT
TRBV19	NA	NA	TRBJ1-4	13	CASQRGRDEKLFF	TGTGCCAGTCAAAGGGGTCGGGATGAAAAACTGTTTTTT
TRBV9	NA	TRBD2	TRBJ2-7	16	CASSVLPAGEKAEQYF	TGTGCCAGCAGCGTACTCCCAGCGGGAGAAAAGGCCGAGCAGTACTTC
TRBV6-1	NA	TRBD1	TRBJ1-2	14	CASRQTGSTVGYTF	TGTGCCAGCAGGCAGACAGGGTCGACTGTTGGCTACACCTTC
TRBV20-1	NA	NA	TRBJ1-2	12	CSASNQGYGYTF	TGCAGTGCTAGTAACCAGGGCTATGGCTACACCTTC
TRBV13	NA	TRBD1	TRBJ1-1	14	CASSANRGNTEAFF	TGTGCCAGCAGCGCCAACAGGGGGAACACTGAAGCTTTCTTT
TRBV7-9	NA	TRBD1	TRBJ1-2	16	CASTIGTGGSNYGYTF	TGTGCCAGCACTATCGGGACAGGGGGATCTAACTATGGCTACACCTTC
TRBV9	NA	NA	TRBJ1-3	15	CASSVQELSGNTIYF	TGTGCCAGCAGCGTGCAGGAACTCTCTGGAAACACCATATATTTT
TRBV9	NA	NA	TRBJ1-1	13	CASSVGRGPEAFF	TGTGCCAGCAGCGTAGGCAGGGGCCCTGAAGCTTTCTTT
TRBV5-8	NA	TRBD1	TRBJ1-1	14	CASSRTGVRAEAFF	TGTGCCAGCAGCCGGACAGGGGTAAGGGCTGAAGCTTTCTTT
TRBV28	NA	TRBD1	TRBJ1-1	16	CASSSLSGTGNTEAFF	TGTGCCAGCAGTTCACTATCCGGGACAGGGAACACTGAAGCTTTCTTT
TRBV6-2/TRBV6-3	NA	NA	TRBJ2-7	14	CASSYSAPPGKQYF	TGTGCCAGCAGTTACTCGGCGCCTCCCGGGAAGCAGTACTTC
TRBV19	NA	NA	TRBJ1-1	13	CASSTVSNTEAFF	TGTGCCAGTAGTACCGTATCGAACACTGAAGCTTTCTTT
TRBV24-1	NA	NA	TRBJ1-3	15	CATSLYRVAGNTIYF	TGTGCCACCAGTTTATACAGGGTGGCTGGAAACACCATATATTTT
TRBV6-4	NA	NA	TRBJ2-2	13	CASSEPGTGELFF	TGTGCCAGCAGTGAGCCCGGGACCGGGGAGCTGTTTTTT
TRBV29-1	NA	TRBD2	TRBJ2-7	13	CSVVTSGIGEQYF	TGCAGCGTTGTGACTAGCGGGATAGGCGAGCAGTACTTC
TRBV6-4	NA	NA	TRBJ1-1	14	CASSLQAESTEAFF	TGTGCCAGCAGTCTACAGGCGGAAAGCACTGAAGCTTTCTTT
TRBV4-2	once	TRBD2	TRBJ2-1	16	CASSQLLRPREGEQFF	TGTGCCAGCAGCCAATTACTCCGCCCGCGGGAGGGTGAGCAGTTCTTC
TRBV28	NA	NA	TRBJ1-3	14	CASSGDFSGNTIYF	TGTGCCAGCTCCGGGGATTTTTCTGGAAACACCATATATTTT
TRBV2	NA	NA	TRBJ1-5	16	CASSEEKGVSNQPQHF	TGTGCCAGCAGTGAGGAGAAGGGGGTAAGCAATCAGCCCCAGCATTTT
TRBV6-5	NA	TRBD2	TRBJ2-2	16	CASSYLAGVLTGELFF	TGTGCCAGCAGTTACTTGGCGGGAGTTCTCACCGGGGAGCTGTTTTTT
TRBV4-3	few	NA	TRBJ1-4	14	CASSQRAWDEKLFF	TGCGCCAGCAGCCAGAGGGCCTGGGATGAAAAACTGTTTTTT
TRBV5-4	NA	TRBD2	TRBJ2-7	14	CASSPIGEGTEQYF	TGTGCCAGCAGCCCCATTGGGGAGGGGACGGAGCAGTACTTC
TRBV28	NA	NA	TRBJ1-1	14	CASSLVNRNTEAFF	TGTGCCAGCAGTTTAGTTAATAGGAACACTGAAGCTTTCTTT
TRBV28	NA	TRBD1	TRBJ2-2	15	CASKSGQGAIGELFF	TGTGCCAGCAAATCTGGACAGGGGGCGATCGGGGAGCTGTTTTTT
TRBV4-3	NA	NA	TRBJ1-1	14	CASSPYREYTEAFF	TGCGCCAGCAGCCCTTACAGGGAATACACTGAAGCTTTCTTT
TRBV19	NA	NA	TRBJ2-1	11	CASSQGLKQFF	TGTGCCAGTAGTCAAGGACTGAAACAGTTCTTC
TRBV2	NA	TRBD1	TRBJ2-2	15	CASSMGQSNTGELFF	TGTGCCAGCAGTATGGGACAGTCGAACACCGGGGAGCTGTTTTTT